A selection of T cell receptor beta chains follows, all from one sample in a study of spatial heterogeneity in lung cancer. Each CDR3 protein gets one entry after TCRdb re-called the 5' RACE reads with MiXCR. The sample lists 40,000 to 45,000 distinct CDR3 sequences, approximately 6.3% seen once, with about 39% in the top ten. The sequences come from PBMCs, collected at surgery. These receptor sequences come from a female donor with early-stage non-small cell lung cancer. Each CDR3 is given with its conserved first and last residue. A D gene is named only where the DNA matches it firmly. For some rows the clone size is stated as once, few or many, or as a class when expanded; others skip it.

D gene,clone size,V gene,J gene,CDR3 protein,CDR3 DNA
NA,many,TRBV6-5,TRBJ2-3,CASRRFQAGMTSDTQYF,TGTGCCAGCAGGAGATTTCAGGCGGGCATGACTTCAGATACGCAGTATTTT
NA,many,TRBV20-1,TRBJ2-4,CSAWGIAKNIQYF,TGCAGTGCCTGGGGGATAGCCAAAAACATTCAGTACTTC
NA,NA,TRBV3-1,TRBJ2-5,CASSQIETQYF,TGTGCCAGCAGCCAGATTGAGACCCAGTACTTC
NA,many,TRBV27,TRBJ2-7,CASSSGWGRDNYYEQYF,TGTGCCAGCAGTTCGGGTTGGGGACGGGACAACTACTACGAGCAGTACTTC
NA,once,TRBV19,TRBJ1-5,CASKGRFPGSGNQPQHF,TGTGCCAGTAAAGGGAGATTTCCAGGGTCGGGCAATCAGCCCCAGCATTTT
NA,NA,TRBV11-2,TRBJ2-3,CASSFGTDTQYF,TGTGCCAGCAGCTTCGGGACAGATACGCAGTATTTT
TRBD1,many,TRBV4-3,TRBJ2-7,CASSQETGGPYEQYF,TGCGCCAGCAGCCAAGAGACAGGGGGTCCCTACGAGCAGTACTTC
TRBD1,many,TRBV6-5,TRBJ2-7,CASSQSGTGNHEQYF,TGTGCCAGCAGTCAATCCGGGACAGGGAACCACGAGCAGTACTTC
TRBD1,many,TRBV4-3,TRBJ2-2,CASSQDRRGQNTGELFF,TGCGCCAGCAGCCAAGATAGAAGGGGGCAGAACACCGGGGAGCTGTTTTTT
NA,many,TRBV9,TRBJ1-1,CASSVAGNMNTEAFF,TGTGCCAGCAGCGTAGCTGGGAACATGAACACTGAAGCTTTCTTT
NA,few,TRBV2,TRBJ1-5,CASSPEGGGQPQHF,TGTGCCAGCAGTCCCGAGGGAGGGGGTCAGCCCCAGCATTTT
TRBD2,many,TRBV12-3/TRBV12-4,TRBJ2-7,CASSLGLAGAYEQYF,TGTGCCAGCAGTTTGGGACTAGCGGGGGCCTACGAGCAGTACTTC
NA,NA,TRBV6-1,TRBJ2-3,CASSSGSNGDTQYF,TGTGCCAGCAGTTCGGGATCAAACGGAGATACGCAGTATTTT
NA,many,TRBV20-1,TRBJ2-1,CSANSESYNEQFF,TGCAGTGCTAATTCTGAATCCTACAATGAGCAGTTCTTC
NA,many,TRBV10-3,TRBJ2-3,CAISDPQTATDTQYF,TGTGCCATCAGTGACCCTCAAACAGCCACAGATACGCAGTATTTT
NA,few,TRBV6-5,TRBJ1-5,CASSPWGVTSGRVNQPQHF,TGTGCCAGCAGTCCGTGGGGCGTTACATCGGGACGGGTGAATCAGCCCCAGCATTTT
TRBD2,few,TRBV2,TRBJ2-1,CASTPTPSGIVGLNEQFF,TGTGCCAGCACTCCGACCCCGAGCGGGATCGTGGGACTCAATGAGCAGTTCTTC
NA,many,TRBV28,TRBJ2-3,CASTFRGAGQRNTQYF,TGTGCCAGCACCTTCAGGGGGGCGGGACAGAGGAATACGCAGTATTTT
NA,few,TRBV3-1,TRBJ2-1,CASSQLDNEQFF,TGTGCCAGCAGCCAACTGGACAATGAGCAGTTCTTC
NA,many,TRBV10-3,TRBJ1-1,CAISESMNSEAFF,TGTGCCATCAGTGAGTCGATGAACTCCGAAGCTTTCTTT
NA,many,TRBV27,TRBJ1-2,CASSSSTRNYGYTF,TGTGCCAGCAGTTCCTCGACAAGAAACTATGGCTACACCTTC
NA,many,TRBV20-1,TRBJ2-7,CSARVPAGLYEQYF,TGCAGTGCTAGAGTGCCAGCCGGGCTCTACGAGCAGTACTTC
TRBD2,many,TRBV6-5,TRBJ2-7,CATASSGGAYEQYF,TGTGCCACGGCTTCTAGCGGGGGGGCGTACGAGCAGTACTTC
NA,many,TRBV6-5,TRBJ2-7,CASSYRSLSYEQYF,TGTGCCAGCAGTTATCGGTCCTTATCCTACGAGCAGTACTTC
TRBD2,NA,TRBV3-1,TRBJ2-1,CASSQELTSGGYNEQFF,TGTGCCAGCAGCCAAGAGTTGACTAGCGGGGGCTACAATGAGCAGTTCTTC
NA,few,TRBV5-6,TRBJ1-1,CASSQRRGYTEAFF,TGTGCCAGCAGCCAAAGGAGAGGGTACACTGAAGCTTTCTTT
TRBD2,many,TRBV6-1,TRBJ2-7,CASKASGGGPLYEQYF,TGTGCCAGCAAAGCTAGCGGGGGTGGACCTCTATACGAGCAGTACTTC
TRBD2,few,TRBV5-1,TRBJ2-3,CASSPGLAGATTSTDTQYF,TGCGCCAGCAGCCCCGGACTAGCGGGGGCGACCACTAGCACAGATACGCAGTATTTT
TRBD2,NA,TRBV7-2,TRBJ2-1,CASRLAGGRSYNEQFF,TGTGCCAGCCGACTAGCGGGGGGACGGTCCTACAATGAGCAGTTCTTC
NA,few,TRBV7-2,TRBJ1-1,CASSFRQDNTEAFF,TGTGCCAGCAGCTTCCGACAGGATAACACTGAAGCTTTCTTT
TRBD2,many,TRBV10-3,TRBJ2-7,CAISEATSGAPSSYEQYF,TGTGCCATCAGTGAGGCTACTAGCGGGGCCCCTAGCTCCTACGAGCAGTACTTC
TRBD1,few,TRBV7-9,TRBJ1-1,CASSHRDSVMNTEAFF,TGTGCCAGCAGTCACCGGGACAGTGTAATGAACACTGAAGCTTTCTTT
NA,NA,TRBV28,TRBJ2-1,CAHHSGSSSYNEQFF,TGTGCCCACCACTCGGGCTCCAGCTCCTACAATGAGCAGTTCTTC
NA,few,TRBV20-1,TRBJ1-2,CSASPGFAYGYTF,TGCAGTGCTAGTCCGGGGTTTGCGTATGGCTACACCTTC
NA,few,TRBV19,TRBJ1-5,CASRTSRDYNQPQHF,TGTGCCAGTAGAACGTCTCGGGATTACAATCAGCCCCAGCATTTT
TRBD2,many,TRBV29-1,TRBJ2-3,CSVGGLAHGGDTQYF,TGCAGCGTTGGCGGACTAGCCCATGGTGGAGATACGCAGTATTTT
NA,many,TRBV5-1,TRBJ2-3,CASTEQSGNTDTQYF,TGCGCCAGCACCGAACAGTCAGGGAACACAGATACGCAGTATTTT
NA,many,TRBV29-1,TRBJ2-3,CSVVGLNTDTQYF,TGCAGCGTTGTAGGCCTTAACACAGATACGCAGTATTTT
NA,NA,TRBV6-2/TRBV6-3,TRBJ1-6,CASTPRSGTLHF,TGTGCCAGCACCCCAAGGTCCGGAACCCTCCACTTT
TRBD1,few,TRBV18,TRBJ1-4,CASSRQGEFEKLFF,TGTGCCAGCTCACGGCAGGGGGAATTCGAAAAACTGTTTTTT
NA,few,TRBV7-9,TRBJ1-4,CASSTPGNEKLFF,TGTGCCAGCAGCACCCCTGGTAATGAAAAACTGTTTTTT
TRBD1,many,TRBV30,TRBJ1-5,CAWSPDRGNSNQPQHF,TGTGCCTGGAGTCCCGACAGGGGAAATAGCAATCAGCCCCAGCATTTT
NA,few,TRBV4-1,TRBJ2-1,CASSQDRGNSYNEQFF,TGCGCCAGCAGCCAAGATAGGGGGAACTCCTACAATGAGCAGTTCTTC
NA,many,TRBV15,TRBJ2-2,CATEDTGELFF,TGTGCCACCGAGGACACCGGGGAGCTGTTTTTT
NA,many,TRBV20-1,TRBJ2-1,CSAVDSLSYNEQFF,TGCAGTGCGGTGGACAGCCTCTCCTACAATGAGCAGTTCTTC
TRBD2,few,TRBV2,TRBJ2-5,CASSEGGTSKETQYF,TGTGCCAGCAGTGAAGGAGGGACTAGCAAAGAGACCCAGTACTTC
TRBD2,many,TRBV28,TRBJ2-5,CASSSRGLAAQETQYF,TGTGCCAGCAGTTCCCGGGGACTAGCGGCGCAAGAGACCCAGTACTTC
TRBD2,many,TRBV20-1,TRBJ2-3,CSARDTAGGIATDTQYF,TGCAGTGCTAGAGACACAGCGGGGGGGATAGCCACAGATACGCAGTATTTT
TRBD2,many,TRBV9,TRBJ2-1,CASSVAGDYYNEQFF,TGTGCCAGCAGCGTAGCGGGGGACTATTACAATGAGCAGTTCTTC
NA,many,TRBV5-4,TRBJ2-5,CASSLVVGSNQETQYF,TGTGCCAGCAGCTTGGTCGTGGGGTCCAACCAAGAGACCCAGTACTTC
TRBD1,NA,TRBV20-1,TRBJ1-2,CSARPSGQTVYGYTF,TGCAGTGCTAGACCCTCGGGACAGACAGTCTATGGCTACACCTTC
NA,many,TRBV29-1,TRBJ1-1,CSVAGRMNTEAFF,TGCAGCGTGGCGGGACGTATGAACACTGAAGCTTTCTTT
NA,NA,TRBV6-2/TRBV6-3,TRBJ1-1,CASSYMGGSTEASF,TGTGCCAGCAGCTACATGGGGGGAAGTACTGAAGCTTCCTTT
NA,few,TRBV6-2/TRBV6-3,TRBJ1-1,CASSIQGGTEAFF,TGTGCCAGCAGTATACAGGGAGGAACTGAAGCTTTCTTT
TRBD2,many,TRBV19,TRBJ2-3,CASRGGLTEGTDTQYF,TGTGCCAGTAGGGGGGGACTAACGGAGGGCACAGATACGCAGTATTTT